These 26 T cell receptor beta chains were sequenced from one sample in a study of Ad26.COV2.S vaccination and SARS-CoV-2 variants. Assay used: immunoSEQ multiplex PCR; TCRdb lists only in-frame clones, some missing. This table has about 350,000 clones, about 90% appearing once. The sample here was peripheral blood, taken after recovery from COVID-19. Receptors originate from a human donor who had recovered from COVID-19.

This chain uses TRBV19 with TRBJ2-2, with D possibly being TRBD2 (5 bases). CDR1 is LNHDA and CDR2 is SQIVND in the germline V gene (reference sequence). The CDR3 totals 14 residues. V gave up 6 bases and J gave up 5 bases, with 13 bases separating them. The DNA of the CDR3 is TGTGCCAGTAGAGCCGGGGTCCCAACCGGGGAGCTGTTTTTT. Translated, it gives CASRAGVPTGELFF.

Concerning this clone: Distinct nucleotide sequences in the sample also encode this CDR3. The chain is built from TRBV2 and TRBJ1-2; a weak D match, TRBD1 (6 bases). V shed 6 bases and J shed 3 bases, with 8 bases lying between them. The CDR3 covers 12 residues. Per the germline V gene, CDR1 is SNHLY and CDR2 is FYNNEI. The CDR3: CASRGGDYGYTF. CDR3 nucleotide sequence: TGTGCCAGCAGAGGGGGTGACTATGGCTACACCTTC.

The chain uses TRBV7-9 and TRBJ1-1, with D possibly matching TRBD1 (6 bases). The germline V gene encodes CDR1 SEHNR and CDR2 FQNEAQ (reference sequence). The CDR3 covers 15 residues. V lost 5 bases, J lost 0 bases, and 13 bases lay in between. The CDR3 is CASSKRQEMNTEAFF. DNA for the CDR3: TGTGCCAGCAGCAAAAGACAGGAGATGAACACTGAAGCTTTCTTT.

This chain uses TRBV5-1 with TRBJ1-6; no firm D call. Looked up from germline, CDR1 is SGHRS and CDR2 is YFSETQ. V was cut by 0 bases and J by 7 bases, with 11 bases left in between. This CDR3 region has 15 residues. Written as DNA, the CDR3 is TGCGCCAGCAGCTTGGAGGGTTTAGAGAATTCACCCCTCCACTTT. Translating gives CASSLEGLENSPLHF.

This clone was counted a few times. The chain combines TRBV12-5 with TRBJ1-5; TRBD1 might be the D (5 bases). Deletions cut 6 bases from V and 0 bases from J, with 15 bases between. Germline CDR1 reads LGHNT; CDR2 reads FRNRAP. CDR3 length: 16 residues. CDR3 sequence (DNA): TGTGCTAGTGGACAAACCCTTGGGGGTAGCAATCAGCCCCAGCATTTT. It yields the protein CASGQTLGGSNQPQHF.

This sequence joins TRBV12-2 and TRBJ2-7; the table's D call, TRBD1, has no DNA check behind it. TRBV12-2 is designated a pseudogene. This CDR3 region has 14 residues. CDR3 region: CASRLRQGLSEQYF. The CDR3, as DNA: TGTGCAAGTCGCTTACGACAGGGCCTCAGCGAGCAGTACTTC.

This clone was recorded only once. The chain links TRBV6-2 or TRBV6-3 to TRBJ2-3; D unresolved. The V end was cut by 4 bases, the J end by 0 bases, with 2 bases between. The length of the CDR3 is 12 residues. The germline V gene encodes CDR1 MNHEY and CDR2 SVGEGT. The CDR3 DNA reads as TGTGCCAGCAGTTCTAGCACAGATACGCAGTATTTT. This sequence encodes CASSSSTDTQYF.

The genes are TRBV11-2 and TRBJ1-2, with D uncertain. The germline V gene has CDR1 SGHAT and CDR2 FQNNGV. Trimming stripped 1 base from V and 7 bases from J, with 7 bases between. The CDR3 covers 12 residues. The CDR3 nucleotides are TGTGCCAGCAGCTTAGGGGGAGCTGGCTACACCTTC. Its translation: CASSLGGAGYTF.

The V gene is TRBV6-8, the J gene TRBJ1-5; 8 nucleotides line up with TRBD1. Germline-derived CDR1 and CDR2 are MNHGY and SAAAGT. Trimming removed 8 bases from V and 9 bases from J; junction bases left unmatched: 12. The CDR3 is 14 amino acids. This CDR3 reads CASPSTGDRRPQHF. CDR3 DNA: TGTGCCAGCCCGTCTACAGGGGACAGGAGGCCCCAGCATTTT.

The chain is built from TRBV6-2 or TRBV6-3 and TRBJ1-5; D call uncertain. CDR3 size: 13 residues. Per germline, CDR1 MNHEY and CDR2 SVGEGT. V shed 2 bases and J shed 4 bases, with 6 bases lying between them. CDR3 nucleotide sequence: TGTGCCAGCAGTTACGAGGGTAATCAGCCCCAGCATTTT. This codes for CASSYEGNQPQHF.

The chain recombines TRBV9 with TRBJ2-5, with 15 bases that match TRBD2. This CDR3 region has 22 residues. V was pared by 1 base and J by 3 bases, with 19 bases of the junction left unmatched. Germline V gene sequence: CDR1 SGDLS, CDR2 YYNGEE. The CDR3 nucleotides are TGTGCCAGCAGCGTATCCCCATTCGGACTAGCGGGGGGGCGAACGTTGAAAGAGACCCAGTACTTC. Its translation: CASSVSPFGLAGGRTLKETQYF. Full variable domain (outside the CDR3, taken from reference TRBV9 and TRBJ2-5): DSGVTQTPKHLITATGQRVTLRCSPRSGDLSVYWYQQSLDQGLQFLIQYYNGEERAKGNILERFSAQQFPDLHSELNLSSLELGDSALYFCASSVSPFGLAGGRTLKETQYFGPGTRLLVL.

V gene TRBV7-6 combines with J gene TRBJ2-7; 9 nucleotides match TRBD1. The trim removed 2 bases at V and 4 bases at J, leaving 15 bases unmatched. The CDR3 runs 18 residues. Germline V gene sequence: CDR1 SGHVS, CDR2 FNYEAQ. DNA for the CDR3: TGTGCCAGCAGCTTAAACCCCGCGGCCGGGACAGGGATTTACGAGCAGTACTTC. Protein sequence: CASSLNPAAGTGIYEQYF.

The genes are TRBV19 and TRBJ2-7; 13 nucleotides line up with TRBD2. The CDR3 is made up of 14 amino acids. Trimming removed 7 bases from V and 4 bases from J; junction bases left unmatched: 4. CDR1 is LNHDA, CDR2 SQIVND, per germline (reference sequence). The CDR3, as DNA: TGTGCCAGTAAGACTAGCGGGGGGCATTACGAGCAGTACTTC. This gives the protein CASKTSGGHYEQYF.

The chain links TRBV27 to TRBJ1-4; no firm D call. Between the trimmed V and J ends, which lost 4 bases and 8 bases, there was a span of 14 bases. This CDR3 has 14 amino acids. Germline values: CDR1 MNHEY, CDR2 SMNVEV (reference sequence). CDR3 region: CASSWVGSREKLFF. CDR3 DNA: TGTGCCAGCAGTTGGGTGGGGTCTCGGGAAAAACTGTTTTTT.

In this sample, this clone turned up once. V usage is TRBV19 and J usage is TRBJ1-4, with D perhaps TRBD1 (5 bases). The germline gives CDR1 LNHDA, CDR2 SQIVND (reference sequence). V gave up 9 bases and J gave up 7 bases, with 18 bases separating them. The CDR3 spans 14 residues. The CDR3 loop reads CASSIRDGGEKLFF. The CDR3 bases are TGTGCCAGCAGCATACGGGACGGAGGTGAAAAACTGTTTTTT.

V is TRBV6-5 and J is TRBJ1-1; TRBD1 is a possible D gene (6 bases). CDR1 MNHEY and CDR2 SVGAGI come from the germline V gene. The CDR3 runs 14 residues. Trimming removed 6 bases at V and 3 bases at J, with 14 bases between. This chain's CDR3 is CASRPQGRDTEAFF. CDR3 DNA sequence: TGTGCCAGCAGACCACAGGGACGGGACACTGAAGCTTTCTTT.

J is TRBJ1-2 and V is TRBV6-4; D unclear. The CDR3 covers 16 residues. Germline V gives CDR1 MRHNA, CDR2 SNTAGT. V dropped 2 bases and J dropped 8 bases, with 21 bases sitting between them. The chain's CDR3 is CASSDGELAAPTGYTF. In DNA, the CDR3 is TGTGCCAGCAGTGACGGGGAATTGGCGGCCCCGACGGGCTACACCTTC.

V usage is TRBV6-6 and J usage is TRBJ2-5; possible D gene TRBD1, 6 bases. This CDR3 has 18 residues. CDR1 MNHNY and CDR2 SVGAGI come from the germline V gene (reference sequence). The ends were cut back, 5 bases at V and 1 base at J, with 23 bases in the middle. DNA of the CDR3: TGTGCCAGCAGTCGCCTGTGGGGCAGGGGAGAATTCCAAGAGACCCAGTACTTC. Amino acid sequence: CASSRLWGRGEFQETQYF.

The rearrangement uses TRBV28 and TRBJ1-2; D remains unclear. The CDR3 is made up of 12 amino acids. V was pared by 8 bases and J by 2 bases, with 9 bases between. The germline gives CDR1 MDHEN, CDR2 SYDVKM. The CDR3 region has the DNA TGTGCCAGCCGGAGGGCAAACTATGGCTACACCTTC. It translates to CASRRANYGYTF.

The chain uses TRBV19 and TRBJ1-6, with 9 nucleotides matching TRBD1. Germline values: CDR1 LNHDA, CDR2 SQIVND (reference sequence). V was clipped by 3 bases and J by 9 bases; unmatched bases: 6. This CDR3 has 15 amino acids. Written as DNA, the CDR3 is TGTGCCAGTAGTATTGGGGACAGGGTCGCTTCACCCCTCCACTTT. It specifies CASSIGDRVASPLHF.

The genes are TRBV2 and TRBJ1-2; possibly TRBD1 for D (6 bases). The CDR3 totals 13 residues. The germline CDR1 and CDR2 sequences are SNHLY and FYNNEI. Trimming pared 8 bases from V and 6 bases from J, leaving 16 bases between. The CDR3: CASAVNRENGYTF. The DNA for the CDR3 is TGTGCCAGCGCCGTCAACAGGGAAAATGGCTACACCTTC.

V is TRBV29-1 and J is TRBJ1-1; 7 bases agree with TRBD1. The CDR3 has 14 residues. With V trimmed by 3 bases and J by 0 bases, 4 bases remained unmatched. From germline, CDR1 is SQVTM and CDR2 ANQGSEA. The chain's CDR3 is CSVDMTGLNTEAFF. Written as DNA, the CDR3 is TGCAGCGTTGACATGACAGGGCTGAACACTGAAGCTTTCTTT.

CDR3 DNA sequence: TGTGCCAGCAGCTCCGGAGGCCTTAATTCACCCCTCCACTTT. This translates into CASSSGGLNSPLHF. The chain has TRBV7-9 and TRBJ1-6; D gene uncertain. Per the germline V gene, CDR1 is SEHNR and CDR2 is FQNEAQ (reference sequence). This CDR3 has 14 amino acids. The germline V and J ends were trimmed by 4 bases and 6 bases, with 10 bases remaining between them. Full variable domain (outside the CDR3, taken from reference TRBV7-9 and TRBJ1-6): DTGVSQNPRHKITKRGQNVTFRCDPISEHNRLYWYRQTLGQGPEFLTYFQNEAQLEKSRLLSDRFSAERPKGSFSTLEIQRTEQGDSAMYLCASSSGGLNSPLHFGNGTRLTVT.

J is TRBJ2-2 and V is TRBV2; TRBD2 aligns across 8 bases. In germline, CDR1 is SNHLY, CDR2 FYNNEI. The CDR3 has 13 amino acids. J was trimmed by 6 bases and V by 5 bases; bases with no gene match: 2. In DNA form, the CDR3 reads TGTGCCAGCAGTCGGGGGGGCCCCGGGGAGCTGTTTTTT. As protein: CASSRGGPGELFF. The full variable domain, completed using reference TRBV2 and TRBJ2-2, is EPEVTQTPSHQVTQMGQEVILRCVPISNHLYFYWYRQILGQKVEFLVSFYNNEISEKSEIFDDQFSVERPDGSNFTLKIRSTKLEDSAMYFCASSRGGPGELFFGEGSRLTVL.

This chain links TRBV5-6 with TRBJ1-2; 9 bases fit TRBD1. The germline V gene encodes CDR1 SGHDT and CDR2 YYEEEE. The CDR3 sequence is 17 residues long. V was pared by 0 bases and J by 8 bases, with 14 bases of the junction left unmatched. CDR3 sequence: CASSLEGTGRWSGGYTF. The CDR3 DNA follows: TGTGCCAGCAGCTTGGAAGGGACAGGGAGATGGTCTGGAGGCTACACCTTC.

The chain carries TRBV6-1 and TRBJ1-4; 7 bases map to TRBD1. The trim removed 0 bases at V and 8 bases at J, leaving 6 bases unmatched. This CDR3 has 15 amino acids. CDR1 and CDR2 (germline): MNHNS, SASEGT. CDR3 in DNA: TGTGCCAGCAGTGAAGCGGCCAGGGGGGGGGAAAAACTGTTTTTT. It codes for CASSEAARGGEKLFF.